This T cell receptor beta chain was identified during a study of blood T cell repertoires in COVID-19. On the study more broadly: Acute-phase and convalescent COVID-19 samples originated in the United States, Italy and Spain.

TCRdb's copy holds only in-frame clones and misses some; the assay was immunoSEQ multiplex PCR. This sample has 300,000 to 350,000 clones, with roughly 90% found just once. People in the exposed group encountered a COVID-19 case within 2 weeks before entering the study. The CDR3 is made up of 14 amino acids. The germline CDR1 and CDR2 sequences are SGDLS and YYNGEE. The trim removed 4 bases at V and 1 base at J, leaving 1 base unmatched. Sequenced input: PBMCs or T cells enriched from blood (not recorded which). The source is a woman younger than 45 who had been exposed to COVID-19. The chain has TRBV9 and TRBJ2-2, with 7 bases matching TRBD1. The CDR3 region has the DNA TGTGCCAGCAGCAGGACAGGGAACACCGGGGAGCTGTTTTTT. Translated, it gives CASSRTGNTGELFF.